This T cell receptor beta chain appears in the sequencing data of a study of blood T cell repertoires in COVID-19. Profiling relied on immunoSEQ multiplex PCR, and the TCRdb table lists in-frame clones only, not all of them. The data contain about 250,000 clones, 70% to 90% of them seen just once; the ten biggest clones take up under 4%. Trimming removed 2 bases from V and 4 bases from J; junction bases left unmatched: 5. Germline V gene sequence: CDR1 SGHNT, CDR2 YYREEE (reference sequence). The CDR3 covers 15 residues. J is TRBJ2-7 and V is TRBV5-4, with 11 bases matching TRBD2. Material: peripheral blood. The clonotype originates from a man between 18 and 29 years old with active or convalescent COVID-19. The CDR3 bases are TGTGCCAGCAGCTTTGCTAGCGGGGGGCTATACGAGCAGTACTTC. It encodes CASSFASGGLYEQYF.